This T cell receptor (beta chain) originates from a study of T cell repertoires in aging, cancer and after chemotherapy. This clonotype was seen more than once but under ten times. What it binds is not known. Rearranged V-D-J TRB sequences were amplified with a mixed TRB-A/B primer pool. TCRdb called the multiplex PCR reads again in MiXCR, with one record for every CDR3 protein. The sample yields more than 2,500 distinct CDR3 sequences, around 26% seen once. General study results and limits: Median generation probability rose over the chemotherapy interval in each cancer cohort, suggesting rebound thymic output.

Peripheral blood genomic DNA, not sorted cells or RNA, was the template. The V end was cut by 0 bases, the J end by 8 bases, with 13 bases between. The CDR3 sequence is 14 residues long. The germline CDR1 and CDR2 sequences are MNHEY and SVGEGT. The origin of this receptor is a human donor with a solid tumor. The chain has TRBV6-2 or TRBV6-3 and TRBJ1-2; unclear D gene. Material for sequencing was blood. CDR3 amino acids: CASSYSFGPMGYTF. Here the CDR3 DNA reads TGTGCCAGCAGTTACTCGTTCGGGCCTATGGGCTACACCTTC.